The 5 T cell receptor beta chains presented below share a single source sample, sequenced in a study of tumor T cells in aggressive B-cell lymphoma. TCRdb's copy holds only in-frame clones and misses some; the assay was immunoSEQ multiplex PCR. Of fewer than 2,000 clones detected, about 94% appear once; the ten largest clones hold 8.4%. The sample taken for sequencing was tumor tissue. Every receptor here comes from an adult with diffuse large B cell lymphoma. Some clones in this sample may be carry-over from other donors' samples.

CDR3 in DNA: TGTGCCAGTAGTCGGGGTCATAATGAAAAACTGTTTTTT. Translating gives CASSRGHNEKLFF. This rearrangement joins TRBV19 to TRBJ1-4; the D is unclear. Germline values: CDR1 LNHDA, CDR2 SQIVND (reference sequence). This CDR3 spans 13 amino acids. Trimming cost V 5 bases and J 4 bases, with 8 bases left between them.

V usage is TRBV5-4 and J usage is TRBJ1-1; a weak D match, TRBD1 (6 bases). Germline-derived CDR1 and CDR2 are SGHNT and YYREEE (reference sequence). This CDR3 comprises 15 residues. V lost 2 bases and J lost 1, with 12 bases in between. In DNA, the CDR3 is TGTGCCAGCAGCTTCACAGGGAGAGGGAACACTGAAGCTTTCTTT. Translation gives CASSFTGRGNTEAFF. The full variable domain, rest sourced from reference TRBV5-4 and TRBJ1-1, is ETGVTQSPTHLIKTRGQQVTLRCSSQSGHNTVSWYQQALGQGPQFIFQYYREEENGRGNFPPRFSGLQFPNYSSELNVNALELDDSALYLCASSFTGRGNTEAFFGQGTRLTVV.

The rearrangement joins TRBV2 to TRBJ2-1; 10 nucleotides match TRBD2. From germline, CDR1 is SNHLY and CDR2 FYNNEI. The CDR3 extends over 17 amino acids. Germline trimming cut 7 bases from V and 3 bases from J; bases unmatched to any gene: 12. DNA for the CDR3: TGTGCCAGCAAAAAAGAAGGAGGACTAGCGGACTACAATGAGCAGTTCTTC. Translation gives CASKKEGGLADYNEQFF.

The chain has TRBV5-5 and TRBJ2-1; the match to TRBD2 covers 9 bases. CDR1 SGHKS and CDR2 YYEKEE come from the germline V gene (reference sequence). The junction had 3 bases not matched to a gene; V was cut back by 1 base and J by 4 bases. The CDR3 covers 15 residues. CDR3 DNA sequence: TGTGCCAGCAGCTTGACTAGCGGGTCATACAATGAGCAGTTCTTC. This gives the protein CASSLTSGSYNEQFF. Looking up the rest from reference TRBV5-5 and TRBJ2-1 gives the full variable domain: DAGVTQSPTHLIKTRGQQVTLRCSPISGHKSVSWYQQVLGQGPQFIFQYYEKEERGRGNFPDRFSARQFPNYSSELNVNALLLGDSALYLCASSLTSGSYNEQFFGPGTRLTVL.

This clone appeared a single time. The chain uses TRBV6-5 and TRBJ2-5; maybe TRBD1 (6 bases). This CDR3 is 15 amino acids long. Germline V CDR1 and CDR2: MNHEY, SVGAGI. The V end was cut by 5 bases, the J end by 4 bases, with 17 bases between. The CDR3 region is CASSPDRRAGETQYF. CDR3 in DNA: TGTGCCAGCAGTCCAGACAGGCGGGCGGGAGAGACCCAGTACTTC.